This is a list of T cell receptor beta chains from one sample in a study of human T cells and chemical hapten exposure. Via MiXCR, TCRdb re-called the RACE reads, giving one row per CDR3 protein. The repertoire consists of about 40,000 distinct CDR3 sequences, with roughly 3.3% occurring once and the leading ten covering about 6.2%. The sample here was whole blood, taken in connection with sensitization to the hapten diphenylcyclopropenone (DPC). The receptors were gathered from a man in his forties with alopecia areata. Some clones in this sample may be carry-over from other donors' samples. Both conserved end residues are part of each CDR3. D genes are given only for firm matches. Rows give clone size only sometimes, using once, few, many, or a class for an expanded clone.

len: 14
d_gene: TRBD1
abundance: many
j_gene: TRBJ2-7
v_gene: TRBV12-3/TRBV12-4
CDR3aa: CASSGQGSSYEQYF
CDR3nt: TGTGCCAGCAGTGGACAGGGGAGCTCCTACGAGCAGTACTTC

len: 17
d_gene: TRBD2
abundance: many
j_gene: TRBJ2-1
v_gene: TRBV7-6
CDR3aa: CASNGLAGRSGYNEQFF
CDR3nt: TGTGCCAGCAATGGACTAGCGGGGAGAAGTGGCTACAATGAGCAGTTCTTC

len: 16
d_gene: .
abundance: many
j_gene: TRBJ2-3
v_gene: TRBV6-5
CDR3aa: CASSAPQGDGTDTQYF
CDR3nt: TGTGCCAGCAGTGCCCCCCAAGGGGACGGCACAGATACGCAGTATTTT

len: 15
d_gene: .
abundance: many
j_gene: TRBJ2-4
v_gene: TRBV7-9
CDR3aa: CASSSEGVAKNIQYF
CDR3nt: TGTGCCAGCAGCTCAGAAGGGGTGGCCAAAAACATTCAGTACTTC

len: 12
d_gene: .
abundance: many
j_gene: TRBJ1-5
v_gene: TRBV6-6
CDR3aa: CASSPINQPQHF
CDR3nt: TGTGCCAGCAGTCCAATTAATCAGCCCCAGCATTTT

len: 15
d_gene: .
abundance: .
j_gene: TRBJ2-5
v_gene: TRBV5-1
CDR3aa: CASSLGTVEGETQYF
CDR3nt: TGCGCCAGCAGCTTAGGGACCGTCGAAGGGGAGACCCAGTACTTC

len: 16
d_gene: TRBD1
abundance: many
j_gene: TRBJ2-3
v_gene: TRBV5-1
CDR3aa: CASSLRGQGSGDTQYF
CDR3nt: TGCGCCAGCAGCTTGAGGGGACAGGGGTCGGGAGATACGCAGTATTTT

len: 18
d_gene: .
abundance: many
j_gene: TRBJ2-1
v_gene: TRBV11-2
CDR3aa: CASSSRSPLASGYNEQFF
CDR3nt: TGTGCCAGCAGCTCCCGATCCCCCCTAGCGAGCGGTTACAATGAGCAGTTCTTC

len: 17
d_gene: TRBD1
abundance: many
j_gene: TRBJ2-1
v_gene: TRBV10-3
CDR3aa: CAITPTGDRGSYNEQFF
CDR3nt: TGTGCCATCACCCCAACCGGGGACAGGGGGTCCTACAATGAGCAGTTCTTC

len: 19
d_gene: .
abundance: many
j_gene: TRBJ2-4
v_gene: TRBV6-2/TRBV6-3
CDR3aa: CASSYSRRRTEIAKNIQYF
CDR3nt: TGTGCCAGCAGTTACTCTCGCCGCCGGACGGAGATAGCCAAAAACATTCAGTACTTC

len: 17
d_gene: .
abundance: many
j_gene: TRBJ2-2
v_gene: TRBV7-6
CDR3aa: CASSPTGVSNPTGELFF
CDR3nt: TGTGCCAGCAGCCCAACAGGAGTCTCGAATCCCACCGGGGAGCTGTTTTTT

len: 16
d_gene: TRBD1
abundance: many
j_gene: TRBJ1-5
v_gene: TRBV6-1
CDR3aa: CASSLRTGGGNQPQHF
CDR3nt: TGTGCCAGCAGTCTCAGGACAGGGGGCGGGAATCAGCCCCAGCATTTT

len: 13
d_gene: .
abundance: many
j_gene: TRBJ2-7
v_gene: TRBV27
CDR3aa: CASSLSPGGQQYF
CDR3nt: TGTGCCAGCAGTTTATCCCCAGGCGGCCAGCAGTACTTC

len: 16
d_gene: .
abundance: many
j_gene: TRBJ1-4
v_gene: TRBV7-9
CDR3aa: CASSDTDAAAGEKLFF
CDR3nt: TGTGCCAGCAGCGATACCGACGCGGCCGCGGGAGAAAAACTGTTTTTT

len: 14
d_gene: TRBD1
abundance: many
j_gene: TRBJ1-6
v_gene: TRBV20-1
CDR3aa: CSALTGQDNSPLHF
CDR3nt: TGCAGTGCCCTAACGGGACAGGATAATTCACCCCTCCACTTT

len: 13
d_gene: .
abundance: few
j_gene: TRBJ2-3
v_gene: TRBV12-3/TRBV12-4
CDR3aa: CASSLAATDTQYF
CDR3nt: TGTGCCAGCAGTTTAGCAGCCACAGATACGCAGTATTTT

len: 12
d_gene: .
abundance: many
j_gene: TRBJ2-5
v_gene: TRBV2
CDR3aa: CASSRIEETQYF
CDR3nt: TGTGCCAGCAGCAGGATAGAAGAGACCCAGTACTTC

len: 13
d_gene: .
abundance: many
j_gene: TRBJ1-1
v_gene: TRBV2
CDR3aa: CASRETWSTEAFF
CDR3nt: TGTGCCAGCCGGGAGACATGGAGTACTGAAGCTTTCTTT

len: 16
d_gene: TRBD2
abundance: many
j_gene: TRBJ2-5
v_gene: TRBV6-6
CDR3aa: CASSDRTSGSGGAQYF
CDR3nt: TGTGCCAGCAGTGACAGGACTAGCGGGTCCGGAGGGGCCCAGTACTTC

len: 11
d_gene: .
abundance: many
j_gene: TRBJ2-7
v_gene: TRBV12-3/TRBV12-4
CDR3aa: CASSMGLEQYF
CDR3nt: TGTGCCAGCAGTATGGGGCTCGAGCAGTACTTC

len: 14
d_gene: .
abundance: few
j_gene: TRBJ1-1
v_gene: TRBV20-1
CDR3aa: CSARDPGQNTEAFF
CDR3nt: TGCAGTGCTAGAGACCCGGGGCAGAACACTGAAGCTTTCTTT

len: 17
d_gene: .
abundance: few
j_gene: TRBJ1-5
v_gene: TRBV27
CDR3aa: CASSLGRGRGLNQPQHF
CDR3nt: TGTGCCAGCAGTTTAGGGAGGGGTCGGGGCCTCAATCAGCCCCAGCATTTT